This T cell receptor (beta chain) was identified during a study of human T cells and chemical hapten exposure (dated by TCRdb to about 2021). Background on the whole study: For sensitization, 2% DPC in acetone was applied to an approximately 2 cm by approximately 2 cm area of upper inner arm skin. Patients additionally received weekly therapeutic DPC doses to the scalp throughout the roughly 25-week study period. Patch tests used Finn chambers with 0.01% DPC on the upper back, scored after 6 days by International Contact Dermatitis Research Group standards. Alopecia areata with under or over 50% scalp involvement, alopecia totalis and alopecia universalis were represented in the patient cohort, which was mostly female. The libraries were sequenced as a pool, and the TCR yield per sample differed mostly because of small variations in library volumes within the pool. This study followed changes in the peripheral blood TCR repertoire in vivo during primary and secondary sensitization of alopecia patients to the hapten diphenylcyclopropenone (DPC). Blood samples were taken from patients before sensitization (week 0) and then at 2, 6 and about 24 weeks after DPC sensitization. For TCR sequencing, blood came from about 29 alopecia patients at anywhere from one to four time points (pre-sensitization, 2, 6 and 24 weeks). What the work shows at the level of the full study, not this receptor alone: DPC sensitization did not change the number of TCRs with a frequency above 1 in 1000, and there was no evidence of changes in global repertoire structure. Because all patients had alopecia, a presumed autoimmune disease, the immune response of the patients might differ from that of healthy individuals. Patch test score correlated positively with the number of PT1 expanded TCRs, reaching significance at thresholds 8, 16 and 32 but not at 4. Expanded TCRs formed significantly more large CDR3 similarity clusters than pre-sensitization or healthy control sets, consistent with antigen-driven responses. After repeated subsampling, changes were observed in the strength of the expansion versus patch-test correlation and in the threshold at which the correlation became significant.

This clonotype came up a few times. What this receptor recognizes is not known. Base qualities were left out, and no much larger clone turns up one base away. The library was prepared using RACE. The instrument was a NextSeq 500. Library preparation attached unique molecular identifiers to individual cDNA molecules for quantitative, reproducible TCR counting. Each blood RNA sample was used to sequence both TCR alpha and TCR beta chains. The original methods were these. Samples had a median of roughly 87,000 TCRs, with a range from roughly 23,224 to 700,000. V, J and CDR3 annotation of the TCR reads was performed with the Decombinator software suite. Every sample was subsampled to the same number of TCRs (28,000) for the PS versus PT1 abundance plots. TCRs were defined as expanded if absent before sensitization and observed at least eight times at the 2-week time point. Using fastp trimming at Q25 and MiXCR clonotype assembly, TCRdb reanalyzed the public sequencing data and kept in-frame beta chains. Each entry is one CDR3 protein sequence, shown with its most common DNA and genes. For this entry, the V and J calls and clone size follow TCRdb and not the study's own pipeline. The sample table records roughly 380,000 distinct CDR3 sequences; roughly 4.6% of these occur just once. 2% to 3% of the sample goes to the ten largest clones.

The time point label, as the study defines it: pre-sensitization, week 0. The treatment or condition label, read with the paper, signifies: therapeutic diphenylcyclopropenone sensitization with weekly scalp DPC. At each patch-test visit, blood was drawn before the patch test was applied. Eligible patients were aged 18 to 70, diagnosed with alopecia, deemed suitable for DPC therapy, and excluded if pregnant. Unfractionated whole blood was collected in Tempus Blood RNA tubes, and total RNA was extracted from that blood. The source material was whole blood, sampled in connection with sensitization to the hapten diphenylcyclopropenone (DPC). The origin of this receptor is a woman aged 45-59 years with alopecia areata. Some clones in this sample may be carry-over from other donors' samples.

The nucleotides are TGTGCCAGCAGTTTACTACAGGGCCCCTATGGCTACACCTTC. Translated, it reads CASSLLQGPYGYTF. The chain uses TRBV12-3 or TRBV12-4 and TRBJ1-2; TRBD1 is a weak D gene call, 6 bases matching. The CDR3 sequence holds 14 residues, the cysteine and phenylalanine included. Only the CDR3 DNA is retained, 42 bases long and in frame from the first base. V and J are truncated by 2 bases and 4 bases respectively, leaving an intervening sequence of 11 bases.